This T cell receptor (beta chain) was recovered during a study of CXCR3-negative and CXCR3-positive naive CD8 T cells. Notes on the study in general: Naive cells positive for CXCR3 carried more hydrophobic TRB CDR3s than CXCR3-negative ones.

This CDR3 region has 16 residues. Notes on this clonotype: Antigen: not known.

At hundreds of thousands of cells each, triplicate sorts were carried out for each CD8+ T cell subset. Definition of naive CD8+ T cells rested on a CD45RO-CCR7+CD27+CD95- profile. The authors made the TRB cDNA libraries by 5' RACE using UMI labels. TCRdb re-called the 5' RACE reads; one entry per CDR3 protein, DNA not given. The listing records 50,000 to 65,000 distinct CDR3 sequences. Specimen: naive CXCR3- CD8+ T cells from blood. Subset in this sample: CD45RO-CCR7+CD27+CD95- naive CD8+ T cells lacking CXCR3 (TNR3-). The sequence was collected from a human donor in good health. Some clones in this sample may be carry-over from other donors' samples. The chain has TRBV12-3 or TRBV12-4 and TRBJ1-5; TCRdb indicates TRBD1, and absent DNA this call remains unverified. CDR3 sequence reads: CASTPGTTYSNQPQHF.